This T cell receptor beta chain was sequenced for a study of blood T cell repertoires in COVID-19 (TCRdb year 2020). The study in broad terms: The collaborator samples originated in the United States, Italy and Spain and spanned the acute and convalescent phases of COVID-19. The prospective study material was composed of cDNA or gDNA derived from T cells, B-cell-depleted T cells, or PBMCs. Deeply sampled blood TCRbeta repertoires from subjects exposed to, actively infected with, or recovered from COVID-19 were included in the dataset. The repertoires were made available in a free public database intended to serve as a resource for research on the immune response to SARS-CoV-2. The samples were drawn from the first 160 participants of the ongoing ImmuneRACE study and from over a thousand subjects provided by 6 global collaborators. Sample metadata almost always included a de-identified subject ID, COVID-19 status, age in years and sex. Where HLA class I and class II types were available, the types were taken from metadata supplied by the sample provider, not from assay-based typing. Here is what the overall study found, with its caveats: Clinical and demographic metadata were provided uncurated, with the amount varying by source and participant.

After removal of 3 bases from V and 5 bases from J, the junction retains 4 bases not matched to a gene. There are 13 amino acids in the CDR3, from cysteine to phenylalanine inclusive. The kept DNA is CDR3 alone, 39 bases in frame from the first base. Based on the germline V gene (reference sequence), the CDR1 and CDR2 sequences are MNHEY and SMNVEV. The immunoSEQ Assay, a bias-controlled multiplex PCR, was used to amplify TCRbeta CDR3 regions from genomic DNA. The source study handled its data this way. Within the assay, amplification of reference gene primers was used to estimate how many nucleated cells each sample contained. To quantify the absolute abundance of each unique TCRbeta CDR3 rearrangement, sequence reads were collapsed and filtered. Productive Simpson clonality was computed per sample as the square root of Simpson's diversity index over productive rearrangements. TCRdb carries this immuneACCESS record with in-frame sequences only. Its versions omit some clonotypes, under half of them owing to an unresolved V gene in the studies checked, with the rest unexplained. V and J calls and clone size come straight from that table; D and trimming were deduced from the DNA. Here the sample has under 200,000 clones; about 85% occur a single time. Roughly 8% of the sample is taken by the ten largest.

Participants in the prospective study were enrolled through a virtual design, were aged roughly 18 to 100 years, and lived in about two dozen United States geographic areas. In the prospective study, cohorts were assigned on the basis of participant-reported clinical history obtained from a screening survey and a study questionnaire. ImmuneRACE Cohort 3 recovered participants were defined by two consecutive negative NP/OP PCR tests, healthcare professional clearance, or symptom resolution. Each participant in the prospective study had whole blood, serum and a nasopharyngeal or oropharyngeal swab collected by mobile phlebotomists. Prospective study participants could optionally give additional blood draws and questionnaires over an approximately 2-month period. Prospective study blood samples were shipped either frozen or at room temperature before DNA extraction. This clone was recorded a few times. The antigen it binds to is not known. Base qualities are not recorded, but no much larger clone differs from it by a single base.

The rearranged chain carries TRBV27 and TRBJ2-7; 7 junctional bases match TRBD1. The sample taken for sequencing was PBMCs or T cells enriched from blood (not recorded which). The receptor was isolated from a woman aged 45-60 years who had recovered from COVID-19. The base sequence is TGTGCCAGCAGTTTGCAGGGGGAAAACGAGCAGTACTTC. The encoded protein is CASSLQGENEQYF.